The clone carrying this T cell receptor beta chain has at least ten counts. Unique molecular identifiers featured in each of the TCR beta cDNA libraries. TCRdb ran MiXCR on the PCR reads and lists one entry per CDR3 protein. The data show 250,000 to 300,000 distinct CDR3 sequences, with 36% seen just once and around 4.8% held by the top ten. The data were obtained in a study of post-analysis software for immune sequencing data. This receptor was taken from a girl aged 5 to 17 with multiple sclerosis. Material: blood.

Here the CDR3 DNA reads TGTGCCAGCAGTTGGGCTAGCGGGAGGTTCTCCTACAATGAGCAGTTCTTC. This sequence encodes CASSWASGRFSYNEQFF. The V gene is TRBV27, the J gene TRBJ2-1; 11 bases line up with TRBD2. This CDR3 comprises 17 residues. Germline V CDR1 and CDR2: MNHEY, SMNVEV (reference sequence). Trimming removed 4 bases from V and 0 bases from J; junction bases left unmatched: 5.